Following are 26 T cell receptor beta chains from one sample sequenced in a study of T cells after somatic rescue of genetic block. This table comes from immunoSEQ multiplex PCR, and its TCRdb copy is limited to in-frame clones, with some not included. The sample yields about 72,000 clones, about nine tenths seen once. The sequenced sample consisted of peripheral blood mononuclear cells (PBMCs). Receptors were obtained from a man under 40.

The V call is TRBV18, the J call TRBJ1-1, with D perhaps matching TRBD1 (5 bases). V dropped 3 bases and J dropped 4 bases, with 12 bases sitting between them. The V gene's germline CDR1 is KGHSH and CDR2 LQKENI. There are 14 residues in the CDR3. CDR3 amino acids: CASSPRGEGTEAFF. In nucleotides, the CDR3 is TGTGCCAGCTCACCCCGGGGGGAAGGCACTGAAGCTTTCTTT.

The genes are TRBV13 and TRBJ2-7, with 11 bases identical to TRBD1. Germline V gene sequence: CDR1 PRHDT, CDR2 FYEKMQ (reference sequence). This CDR3 is built from 15 residues. J lost 3 bases, V lost 0 bases, and 1 base had no gene match. The CDR3, as DNA: TGTGCCAGCAGCTTAGGGGGACAGGGGGACTACGAGCAGTACTTC. Amino acid sequence: CASSLGGQGDYEQYF.

The rearrangement uses TRBV19 and TRBJ1-6; D remains ambiguous. The germline V and J ends were trimmed by 3 bases and 8 bases, with 8 bases remaining between them. The CDR3 is 13 amino acids. From germline, CDR1 is LNHDA and CDR2 SQIVND (reference sequence). This chain's CDR3 is CASSMTDDSPLHF. CDR3 in DNA: TGTGCCAGTAGTATGACTGATGATTCACCCCTCCACTTT.

This rearrangement joins TRBV5-1 to TRBJ2-3, with a tentative D call TRBD2 (7 bases). V was clipped by 1 base and J by 1 base, with 10 bases between them. Germline loops: CDR1 SGHRS, CDR2 YFSETQ. The CDR3 loop spans 15 amino acids. The CDR3, as DNA: TGCGCCAGCAGCTTGTTCGGGGGGCGCACAGATACGCAGTATTTT. Its translation is CASSLFGGRTDTQYF.

V gene TRBV19 combines with J gene TRBJ1-4, with D unresolved. CDR3 size: 13 residues. V lost 7 bases to trimming and J lost 4 bases, with 10 bases between them. The germline CDR1 and CDR2 sequences are LNHDA and SQIVND (reference sequence). The CDR3 nucleotides are TGTGCCAGTAATTTCGGAGATAATGAAAAACTGTTTTTT. This translates into CASNFGDNEKLFF.

The rearrangement links TRBV27 to TRBJ1-6, with TRBD1 as a possible D gene (6 bases). With 2 bases removed from V and 10 bases from J, the gap between germline ends came to 12 bases. This CDR3 comprises 14 residues. Germline CDR1 reads MNHEY; CDR2 reads SMNVEV (reference sequence). The CDR3 reads CASSLVQGESPLHF. CDR3 nucleotide sequence: TGTGCCAGCAGTTTAGTACAGGGTGAGTCACCCCTCCACTTT.

The chain combines TRBV7-8 with TRBJ2-7; no firm D call. This CDR3 region has 14 residues. Germline CDR1 is SGHVS and CDR2 is FQNEAQ. Trimming removed 1 base from V and 1 base from J, with 8 bases in between. Here the CDR3 reads CASSLEATSYEQYF. CDR3 in DNA: TGTGCCAGCAGCTTAGAGGCGACATCCTACGAGCAGTACTTC.

The chain uses TRBV19 and TRBJ1-3, with D hard to call. The CDR3 covers 14 residues. Deletions cut 6 bases from V and 3 bases from J, with 12 bases between. The germline V gene encodes CDR1 LNHDA and CDR2 SQIVND (reference sequence). CDR3: CASRGRGGGNTIYF. The CDR3 region has the DNA TGTGCCAGTAGGGGCCGGGGTGGTGGAAACACCATATATTTT.

The chain links TRBV9 to TRBJ2-1; 12 bases are shared with TRBD2. V dropped 0 bases and J dropped 7; count of bases not matched to a gene: 5. CDR1 is SGDLS and CDR2 is YYNGEE in the germline V gene. CDR3 length: 16 residues. The CDR3 DNA sequence: TGTGCCAGCAGCGTAGCGAGTCTAGCGGGGGGGAATGAGCAGTTCTTC. Amino acids: CASSVASLAGGNEQFF.

The chain has TRBV19 and TRBJ1-6; unclear D gene. Trimming stripped 0 bases from V and 10 bases from J, with 16 bases between. This CDR3 contains 16 residues. The germline V gene encodes CDR1 LNHDA and CDR2 SQIVND (reference sequence). The CDR3 DNA sequence: TGTGCCAGTAGTATAGATTATGCCTTGAGTGGGTCACCCCTCCACTTT. This gives the protein CASSIDYALSGSPLHF.

This sequence joins TRBV5-8 and TRBJ2-5; 7 bases are shared with TRBD1. CDR1 is SGHTS and CDR2 is YDEGEE in the germline V gene. V was clipped by 0 bases and J by 3 bases; unmatched bases: 5. The CDR3 is 15 amino acids. CDR3 sequence: CASSLDGTVEETQYF. In DNA, the CDR3 is TGTGCCAGCAGCTTGGATGGGACAGTAGAAGAGACCCAGTACTTC. The full variable domain, in which reference TRBV5-8 and TRBJ2-5 provide the parts outside the CDR3, is EAGVTQSPTHLIKTRGQQATLRCSPISGHTSVYWYQQALGLGLQFLLWYDEGEERNRGNFPPRFSGRQFPNYSSELNVNALELEDSALYLCASSLDGTVEETQYFGPGTRLLVL.

The V call is TRBV5-4, the J call TRBJ1-2, with D hard to call. CDR3 length: 12 residues. In germline, CDR1 is SGHNT, CDR2 YYREEE (reference sequence). Trimming stripped 2 bases from V and 4 bases from J, with 6 bases between. The CDR3 here is CASSLSGYGYTF. The CDR3 nucleotides are TGTGCCAGCAGCTTATCGGGCTATGGCTACACCTTC.

The rearrangement joins TRBV9 to TRBJ2-5; TRBD2 matches at 7 bases. V was pared by 2 bases and J by 2 bases, with 3 bases of the junction left unmatched. This CDR3 spans 14 amino acids. Germline CDR1 reads SGDLS; CDR2 reads YYNGEE. The CDR3 protein is CASSVGLDQETQYF. The CDR3 DNA sequence: TGTGCCAGCAGCGTTGGACTAGATCAAGAGACCCAGTACTTC. Combining the CDR3 with reference TRBV9 and TRBJ2-5 gives the whole variable domain DSGVTQTPKHLITATGQRVTLRCSPRSGDLSVYWYQQSLDQGLQFLIQYYNGEERAKGNILERFSAQQFPDLHSELNLSSLELGDSALYFCASSVGLDQETQYFGPGTRLLVL.

The J gene is TRBJ1-1, the V gene TRBV18; 8 bases are shared with TRBD1. Per germline, CDR1 KGHSH and CDR2 LQKENI. With V trimmed by 6 bases and J by 1 base, 4 bases remained unmatched. The CDR3 spans 14 residues. The CDR3 here is CASSTGTGNTEAFF. The CDR3 nucleotides are TGTGCCAGCTCGACCGGGACAGGGAACACTGAAGCTTTCTTT.

In its sample, this clone was seen once. The rearrangement links TRBV4-2 to TRBJ2-1; 8 bases are a match to TRBD2. Trimming removed 3 bases from V and 0 bases from J; junction bases left unmatched: 7. The CDR3 is 17 amino acids. In germline, CDR1 is LGHNA, CDR2 YNFKEQ. In nucleotides, the CDR3 is TGTGCCAGCAGCCAGCAACGGGGGGGGAGCTCCTACAATGAGCAGTTCTTC. Protein: CASSQQRGGSSYNEQFF.

The V call is TRBV28, the J call TRBJ2-3, with D perhaps TRBD2 (6 bases). The V gene lost 5 bases and the J gene lost 1 base, with 16 bases spanning the gap. Germline V gives CDR1 MDHEN, CDR2 SYDVKM. The CDR3 loop spans 16 amino acids. The CDR3 reads CASSRKRAGRTDTQYF. Here the CDR3 DNA reads TGTGCCAGCAGTAGAAAGCGGGCCGGACGCACAGATACGCAGTATTTT.

The chain employs TRBV5-6 and TRBJ2-6, with D maybe TRBD1 (6 bases). This CDR3 spans 19 amino acids. The V gene lost 5 bases and the J gene lost 0 bases, with 21 bases spanning the gap. CDR1 is SGHDT and CDR2 is YYEEEE in the germline V gene. The CDR3 DNA reads TGTGCCAGCAGGGATACGGGACACCTTACTAGCTCTGGGGCCAACGTCCTGACTTTC. Protein: CASRDTGHLTSSGANVLTF.

V gene TRBV6-5 combines with J gene TRBJ1-2; perhaps TRBD1 as D (5 bases). Trimming stripped 7 bases from V and 10 bases from J, with 16 bases between. The germline V gene has CDR1 MNHEY and CDR2 SVGAGI. This CDR3 is 12 amino acids long. The chain's CDR3 is CASTRGEGVYTF. The CDR3, as DNA: TGTGCCAGCACCCGGGGGGAGGGAGTCTACACCTTC.

CDR3 bases: TGTGCCAGTAGACGGACTAGCGGGAGGAATCGCGATACGCAGTATTTT. This sequence encodes CASRRTSGRNRDTQYF. The V and J genes are TRBV19 and TRBJ2-3; 14 nucleotides line up with TRBD2. The J segment lost 6 bases and the V segment lost 6 bases, leaving 8 bases of the junction unmatched. This CDR3 is built from 16 residues. Germline loops: CDR1 LNHDA, CDR2 SQIVND (reference sequence). Variable domain in full (rest from reference TRBV19 and TRBJ2-3): DGGITQSPKYLFRKEGQNVTLSCEQNLNHDAMYWYRQDPGQGLRLIYYSQIVNDFQKGDIAEGYSVSREKKESFPLTVTSAQKNPTAFYLCASRRTSGRNRDTQYFGPGTRLTVL.

There are a few counts of this clone. The chain couples TRBV10-2 to TRBJ1-1; no clear D gene. The V gene's germline CDR1 is WSHSY and CDR2 SAAADI. Trimming took off 2 bases at V and 1 base at J, with 2 bases between the two ends. The CDR3 runs 12 residues. The CDR3, as DNA: TGCGCCAGCAGTGAGGAGAACACTGAAGCTTTCTTT. It codes for CASSEENTEAFF.

This clone was counted only a few times. Other DNA sequences in this sample translate to the same CDR3. The chain is built from TRBV7-8 and TRBJ2-7, with TRBD1 identical over 9 bases. J was trimmed by 3 bases and V by 5 bases; bases with no gene match: 2. This CDR3 has 13 residues. From germline, CDR1 is SGHVS and CDR2 FQNEAQ. CDR3: CASSPDRGYEQYF. The CDR3, as DNA: TGTGCCAGCAGCCCGGACAGGGGCTACGAGCAGTACTTC.

This chain connects TRBV7-6 to TRBJ2-5, with unresolved D. Trimming left V 2 bases short and J 1 base short, with 11 bases between. Germline loops: CDR1 SGHVS, CDR2 FNYEAQ. The CDR3 loop spans 15 amino acids. CDR3 protein: CASSLFWGIQETQYF. The CDR3 DNA reads TGTGCCAGCAGCTTATTCTGGGGAATCCAAGAGACCCAGTACTTC. Drawing the rest from reference TRBV7-6 and TRBJ2-5, the complete variable domain is GAGVSQSPRYKVTKRGQDVALRCDPISGHVSLYWYRQALGQGPEFLTYFNYEAQQDKSGLPNDRFSAERPEGSISTLTIQRTEQRDSAMYRCASSLFWGIQETQYFGPGTRLLVL.

The rearrangement joins TRBV14 to TRBJ1-2; D unclear. The CDR3 runs 13 residues. Germline V lookup: CDR1 SGHDN, CDR2 FVKESK. V lost 1 base and J lost 4, with 7 bases in between. DNA for the CDR3: TGTGCCAGCAGCCAAGGGTCTCCCTATGGCTACACCTTC. This encodes CASSQGSPYGYTF.

The rearrangement links TRBV5-1 to TRBJ1-2; D gene ambiguous. Germline CDR1 and CDR2: SGHRS and YFSETQ. CDR3 length: 17 amino acids. V lost 3 bases and J 7 bases, leaving 25 bases between the germline ends. This CDR3 is CASSSGLTTNSPFGYTF. CDR3 sequence (DNA): TGCGCCAGCAGCTCCGGACTTACCACGAACTCCCCCTTTGGCTACACCTTC.

V is TRBV7-8 and J is TRBJ2-3; 9 bases are a match to TRBD1. The CDR3 is 15 residues long. Germline trimming cut 2 bases from V and 6 bases from J; bases unmatched to any gene: 6. Germline V gene lookup returns CDR1 SGHVS and CDR2 FQNEAQ. The CDR3: CASSLRQGETDTQYF. The CDR3 coding sequence is TGTGCCAGCAGCTTAAGACAGGGGGAAACGGATACGCAGTATTTT.

The V gene is TRBV19, the J gene TRBJ1-2; TRBD1 is a possible D gene (6 bases). The V gene's germline CDR1 is LNHDA and CDR2 SQIVND (reference sequence). This CDR3 has 16 residues. Deletions cut 6 bases from V and 4 bases from J, with 21 bases between. As DNA, the CDR3 is TGTGCCAGTAGCCACGTCCCGGGGGGGGCCCTCTATGGCTACACCTTC. It codes for CASSHVPGGALYGYTF.